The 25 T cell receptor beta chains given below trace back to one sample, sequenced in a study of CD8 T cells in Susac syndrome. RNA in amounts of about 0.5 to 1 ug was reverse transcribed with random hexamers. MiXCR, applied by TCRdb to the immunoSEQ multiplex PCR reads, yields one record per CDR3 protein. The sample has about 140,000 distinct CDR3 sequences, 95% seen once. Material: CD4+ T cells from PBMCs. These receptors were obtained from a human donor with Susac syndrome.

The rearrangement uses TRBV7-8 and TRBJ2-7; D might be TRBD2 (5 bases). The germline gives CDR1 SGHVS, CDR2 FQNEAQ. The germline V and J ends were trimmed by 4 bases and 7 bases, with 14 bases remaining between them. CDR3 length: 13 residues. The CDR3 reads CASSSVGRREQYF. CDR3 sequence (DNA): TGTGCCAGCAGCTCGGTCGGACGGAGGGAGCAGTACTTC.

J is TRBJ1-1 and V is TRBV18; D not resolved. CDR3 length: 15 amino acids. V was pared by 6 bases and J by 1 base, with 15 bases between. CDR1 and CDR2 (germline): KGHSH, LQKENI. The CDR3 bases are TGTGCCAGCTCGCCCCCATCAGCGGGGAACACTGAAGCTTTCTTT. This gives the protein CASSPPSAGNTEAFF.

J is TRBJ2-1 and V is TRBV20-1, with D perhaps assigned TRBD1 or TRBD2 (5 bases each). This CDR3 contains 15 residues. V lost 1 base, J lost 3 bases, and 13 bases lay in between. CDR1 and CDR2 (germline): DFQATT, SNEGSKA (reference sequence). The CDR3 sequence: CSARGDPMGYNEQFF. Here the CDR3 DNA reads TGCAGTGCTAGAGGGGACCCGATGGGCTACAATGAGCAGTTCTTC.

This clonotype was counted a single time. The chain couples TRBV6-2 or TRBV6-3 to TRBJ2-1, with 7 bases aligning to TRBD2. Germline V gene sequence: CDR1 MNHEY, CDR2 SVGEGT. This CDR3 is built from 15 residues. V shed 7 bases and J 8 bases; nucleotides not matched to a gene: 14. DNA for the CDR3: TGTGCCAGCACCGTGGGAGCGGGAATGAGCTATGAGCAGTTCTTC. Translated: CASTVGAGMSYEQFF.

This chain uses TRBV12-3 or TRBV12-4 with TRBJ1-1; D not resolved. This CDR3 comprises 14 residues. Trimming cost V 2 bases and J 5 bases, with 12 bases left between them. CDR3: CASSLRHLGTEAFF. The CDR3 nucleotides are TGTGCCAGCAGTTTAAGACACCTGGGGACTGAAGCTTTCTTT.

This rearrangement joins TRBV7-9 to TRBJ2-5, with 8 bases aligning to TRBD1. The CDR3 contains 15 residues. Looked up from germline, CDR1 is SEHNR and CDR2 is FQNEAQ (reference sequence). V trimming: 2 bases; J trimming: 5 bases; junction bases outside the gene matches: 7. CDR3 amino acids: CASSLPRQGRETQYF. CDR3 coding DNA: TGTGCCAGCAGCTTACCTCGACAGGGGAGGGAGACCCAGTACTTC.

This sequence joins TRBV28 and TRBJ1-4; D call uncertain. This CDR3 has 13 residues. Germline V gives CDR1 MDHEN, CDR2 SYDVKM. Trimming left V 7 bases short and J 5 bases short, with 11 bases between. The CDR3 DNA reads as TGTGCCAGCACGTTCAGCAACAATGAAAAACTGTTTTTT. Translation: CASTFSNNEKLFF.

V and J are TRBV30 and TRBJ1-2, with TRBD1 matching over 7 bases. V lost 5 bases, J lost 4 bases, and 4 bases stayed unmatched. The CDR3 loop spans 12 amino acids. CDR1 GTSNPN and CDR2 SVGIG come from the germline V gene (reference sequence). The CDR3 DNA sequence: TGTGCCTGGGGGAACAGGGGCTATGGCTACACCTTC. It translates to CAWGNRGYGYTF.

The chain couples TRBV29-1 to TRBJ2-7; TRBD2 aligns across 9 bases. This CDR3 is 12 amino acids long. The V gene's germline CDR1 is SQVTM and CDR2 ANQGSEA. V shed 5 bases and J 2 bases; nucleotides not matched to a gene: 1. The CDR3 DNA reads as TGCAGCGTTAGCGGGGGGCCCTACGAGCAGTACTTC. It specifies CSVSGGPYEQYF.

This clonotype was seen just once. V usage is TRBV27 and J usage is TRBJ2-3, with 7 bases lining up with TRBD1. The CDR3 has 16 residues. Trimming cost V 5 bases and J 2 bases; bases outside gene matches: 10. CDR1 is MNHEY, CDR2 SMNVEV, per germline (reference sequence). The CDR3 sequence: CASSPRQGAYTDTQYF. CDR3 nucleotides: TGTGCCAGCAGTCCCCGACAGGGAGCATACACAGATACGCAGTATTTT.

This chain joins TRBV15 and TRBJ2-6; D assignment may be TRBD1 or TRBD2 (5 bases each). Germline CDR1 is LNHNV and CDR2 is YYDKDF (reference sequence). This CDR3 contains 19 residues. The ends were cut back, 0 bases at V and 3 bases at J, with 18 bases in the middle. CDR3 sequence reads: CATSRDLRDRVRGANVLTF. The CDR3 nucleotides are TGTGCCACCAGCAGAGATTTGAGGGACCGGGTTCGTGGGGCCAACGTCCTGACTTTC.

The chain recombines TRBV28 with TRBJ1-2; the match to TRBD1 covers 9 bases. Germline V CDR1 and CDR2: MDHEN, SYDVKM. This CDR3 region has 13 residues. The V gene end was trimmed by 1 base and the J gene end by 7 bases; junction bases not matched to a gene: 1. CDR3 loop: CASSLSTGGGYTF. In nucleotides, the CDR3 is TGTGCCAGCAGTTTATCGACAGGGGGTGGCTACACCTTC.

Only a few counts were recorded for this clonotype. The CDR3 bases are TGTGCCAGTAGCCCGGGACAGGGTTATGGCTACACCTTC. Amino acids: CASSPGQGYGYTF. The chain employs TRBV19 and TRBJ1-2; 9 nucleotides line up with TRBD1. CDR3 length equals 13 residues. The J segment lost 5 bases and the V segment lost 6 bases, leaving 4 bases of the junction unmatched. Germline values: CDR1 LNHDA, CDR2 SQIVND (reference sequence).

The CDR3 bases are TGCAGTGCTAGAGACCCCGCCGTACAGACCATTTCACCCCTCCACTTT. Protein sequence: CSARDPAVQTISPLHF. The V and J genes are TRBV20-1 and TRBJ1-6; D is unclear. Trimming took off 0 bases at V and 9 bases at J, with 18 bases between the two ends. The CDR3 spans 16 residues. Germline lookup yields CDR1 DFQATT and CDR2 SNEGSKA (reference sequence).

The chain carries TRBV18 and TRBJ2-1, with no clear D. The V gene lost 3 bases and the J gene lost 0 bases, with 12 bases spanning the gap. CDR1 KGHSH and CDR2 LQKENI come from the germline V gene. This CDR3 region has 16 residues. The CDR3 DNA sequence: TGTGCCAGCTCACCCCCGGACGGAAGCTCCTACAATGAGCAGTTCTTC. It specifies CASSPPDGSSYNEQFF.

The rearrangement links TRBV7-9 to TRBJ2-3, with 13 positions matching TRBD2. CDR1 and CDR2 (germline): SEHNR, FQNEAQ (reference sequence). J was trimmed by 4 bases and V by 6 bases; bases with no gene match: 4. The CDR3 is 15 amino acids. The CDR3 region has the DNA TGTGCCAGCAGTCAACTAGCGGGAGGGCCAGATACGCAGTATTTT. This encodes CASSQLAGGPDTQYF.

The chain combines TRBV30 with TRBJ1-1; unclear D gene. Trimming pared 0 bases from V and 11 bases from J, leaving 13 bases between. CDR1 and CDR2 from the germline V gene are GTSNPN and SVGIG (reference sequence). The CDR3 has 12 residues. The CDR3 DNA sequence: TGTGCCTGGAGTGTAACCCTAGGGTTGGCTTTCTTT. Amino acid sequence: CAWSVTLGLAFF.

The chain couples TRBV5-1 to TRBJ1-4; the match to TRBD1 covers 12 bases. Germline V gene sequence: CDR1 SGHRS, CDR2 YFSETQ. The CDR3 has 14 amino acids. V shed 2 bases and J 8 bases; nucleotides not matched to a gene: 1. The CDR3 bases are TGCGCCAGCAGCTTCGGGACAGGGGGCGAAAAACTGTTTTTT. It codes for CASSFGTGGEKLFF.

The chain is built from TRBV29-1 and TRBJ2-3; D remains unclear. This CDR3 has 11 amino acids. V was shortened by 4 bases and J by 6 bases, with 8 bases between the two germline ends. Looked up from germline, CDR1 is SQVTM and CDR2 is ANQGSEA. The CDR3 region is CSVGTVDTQYF. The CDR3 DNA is TGCAGCGTTGGGACCGTCGATACGCAGTATTTT.

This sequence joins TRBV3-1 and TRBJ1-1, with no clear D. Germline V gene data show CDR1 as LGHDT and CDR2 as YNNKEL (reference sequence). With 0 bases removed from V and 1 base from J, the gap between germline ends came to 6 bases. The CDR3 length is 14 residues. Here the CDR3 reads CASSQEGQNTEAFF. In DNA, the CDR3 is TGTGCCAGCAGCCAAGAAGGTCAGAACACTGAAGCTTTCTTT.

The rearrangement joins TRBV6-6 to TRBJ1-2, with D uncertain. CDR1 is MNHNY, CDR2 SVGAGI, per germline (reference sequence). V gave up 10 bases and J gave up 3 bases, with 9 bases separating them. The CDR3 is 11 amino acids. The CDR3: CATKTDYGYTF. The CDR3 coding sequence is TGTGCCACCAAGACTGACTATGGCTACACCTTC.

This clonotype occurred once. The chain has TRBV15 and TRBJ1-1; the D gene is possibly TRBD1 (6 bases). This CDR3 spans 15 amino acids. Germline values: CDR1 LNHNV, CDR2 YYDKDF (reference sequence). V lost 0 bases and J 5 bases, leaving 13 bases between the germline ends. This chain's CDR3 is CATSRDPTGITEAFF. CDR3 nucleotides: TGTGCCACCAGCAGAGACCCGACAGGAATAACTGAAGCTTTCTTT.

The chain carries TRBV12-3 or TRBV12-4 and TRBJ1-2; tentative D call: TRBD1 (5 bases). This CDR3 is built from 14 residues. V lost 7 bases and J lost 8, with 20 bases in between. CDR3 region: CASTSLGGVGGYTF. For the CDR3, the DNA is TGTGCCAGCACGTCCCTGGGGGGTGTGGGCGGCTACACCTTC.

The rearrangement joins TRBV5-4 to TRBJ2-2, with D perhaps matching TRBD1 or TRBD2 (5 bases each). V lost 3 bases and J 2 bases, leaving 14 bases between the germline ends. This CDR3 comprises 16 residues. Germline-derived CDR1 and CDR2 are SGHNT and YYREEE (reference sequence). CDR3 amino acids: CASSSDPGPNTGELFF. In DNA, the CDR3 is TGTGCCAGCAGCTCAGACCCGGGACCCAACACCGGGGAGCTGTTTTTT. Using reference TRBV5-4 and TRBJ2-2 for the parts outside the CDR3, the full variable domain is ETGVTQSPTHLIKTRGQQVTLRCSSQSGHNTVSWYQQALGQGPQFIFQYYREEENGRGNFPPRFSGLQFPNYSSELNVNALELDDSALYLCASSSDPGPNTGELFFGEGSRLTVL.

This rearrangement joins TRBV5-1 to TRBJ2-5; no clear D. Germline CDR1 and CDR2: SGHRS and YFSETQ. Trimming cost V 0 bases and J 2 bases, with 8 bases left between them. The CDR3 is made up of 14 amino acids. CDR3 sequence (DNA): TGCGCCAGCAGCTTGGAGGGATTTCAAGAGACCCAGTACTTC. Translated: CASSLEGFQETQYF.